This TCR beta chain originates from a study of Ad26.COV2.S vaccination and SARS-CoV-2 variants. Comment on this clone: Its specificity is unknown.

TCRdb keeps only in-frame clones here, not all; method: immunoSEQ multiplex PCR. The sample has about 100,000 clones; over 60% are singletons. Whole-study results and caveats: The authors reported substantial breadth in spike-specific CD8+ and CD4+ T cell responses after vaccination.

Trimming removed 2 bases from V and 7 bases from J; junction bases left unmatched: 1. The CDR3 covers 13 residues. From germline, CDR1 is SSHAT and CDR2 FNYEAQ (reference sequence). The clonotype comes from a human donor who had recovered from COVID-19. This specimen consisted of peripheral blood, obtained after recovery from COVID-19. This chain uses TRBV7-7 with TRBJ2-1; TRBD1 matches at 8 bases. CDR3 DNA: TGTGCCAGCAGCTTACGACAGGGGAATGAGCAGTTCTTC. It is translated as CASSLRQGNEQFF.